This paragraph covers one T cell receptor (beta chain) sequence. The antigen is unknown. The data were obtained in a study of cytomegalovirus exposure and HLA in healthy donors. Study-level information: Prior work identified more than 90 million unique TCR beta sequences in around 170 million T cells. Regarding the study as a whole: 164 TCR beta chains were listed as cytomegalovirus-associated. TCR beta V segments were, for the most part, productive about 87% or about 30% of the time in an earlier analysis.

Both 60 Vbeta primers and 13 Jbeta primers went into the PCR. Sequencing was performed with immunoSEQ multiplex PCR; in TCRdb, only in-frame clones are kept and a portion is missing. The sample includes approximately 160,000 clones, 84% of them seen just once. Germline CDR1 and CDR2: SNHLY and FYNNEI. CDR3 length: 16 amino acids. V gave up 7 bases and J gave up 1 base; unmatched junction bases: 6. This rearrangement joins TRBV2 to TRBJ2-3, with 12 bases identical to TRBD2. This receptor was obtained from a boy younger than 10 in good health and CMV-seronegative. The sequenced sample consisted of PBMCs. CDR3 amino acids: CASILAGGARTDTQYF. The CDR3 nucleotides are TGTGCCAGCATCCTAGCGGGGGGGGCACGCACAGATACGCAGTATTTT.